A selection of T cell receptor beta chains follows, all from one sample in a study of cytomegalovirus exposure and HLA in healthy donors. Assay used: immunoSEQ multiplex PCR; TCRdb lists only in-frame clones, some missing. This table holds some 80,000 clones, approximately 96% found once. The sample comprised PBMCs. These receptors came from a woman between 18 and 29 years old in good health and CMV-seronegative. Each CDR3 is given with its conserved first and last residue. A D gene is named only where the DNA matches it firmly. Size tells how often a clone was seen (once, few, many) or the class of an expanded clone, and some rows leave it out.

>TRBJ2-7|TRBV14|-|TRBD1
TGTGCCAGCAGTCGGGGCCGGGACAGCACTTCCTACGAGCAGTACTTC
CASSRGRDSTSYEQYF
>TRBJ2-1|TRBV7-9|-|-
TGTGCCAGCAGCTTAGTAGGGCAGGGGTCCCATAACAATGAGCAGTTCTTC
CASSLVGQGSHNNEQFF
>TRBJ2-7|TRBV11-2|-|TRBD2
TGTGCCAGCAGCCGGGGGGGGGCGCCGTACGAGCAGTACTTC
CASSRGGAPYEQYF
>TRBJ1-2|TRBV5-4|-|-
TGTGCCAGCAGCTTGCAGGGAACCAACTATGGCTACACCTTC
CASSLQGTNYGYTF
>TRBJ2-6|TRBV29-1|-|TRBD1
TGCAGCGTTGCTCGGACAGGGAGTAGCTCCTCTGGGGCCAACGTCCTGACTTTC
CSVARTGSSSSGANVLTF
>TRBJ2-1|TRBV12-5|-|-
TGTGCTAGTGGGAGGGGGAGGGATGAGCAGTTCTTC
CASGRGRDEQFF
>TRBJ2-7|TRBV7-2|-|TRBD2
TGTGCCAGCAGCGCCGGACTAGCGGGAGTGGAAGAGCAGTACTTC
CASSAGLAGVEEQYF
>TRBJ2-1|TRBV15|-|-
TGTGCCACCAGCAGAACGGGCGGGGGCAAACGGACCGGCTCCTACAATGAGCAGTTCTTC
CATSRTGGGKRTGSYNEQFF
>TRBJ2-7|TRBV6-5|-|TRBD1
TGTGCCAGCAGTAGCCTCGGACAGGGCTACGAGCAGTACTTC
CASSSLGQGYEQYF
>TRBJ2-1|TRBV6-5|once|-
TGTGCCAGCAGTTACGGGACACCCTCCCCACGCTGGCAGTTCTTC
CASSYGTPSPRWQFF
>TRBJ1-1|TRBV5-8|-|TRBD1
TGTGCCAGCAGCTTGAGGTCTCGGACAGGGCTCACTGAAGCTTTCTTT
CASSLRSRTGLTEAFF
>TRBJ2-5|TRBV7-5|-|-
TGTGTCAGAAGCCCTGAACCGGAACTAGGAGAGACCCAGTACTTC
CVRSPEPELGETQYF
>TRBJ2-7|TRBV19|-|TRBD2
TGTGCCAGTAGTATGGAACGGGGAGCGGGGGACCTTTCCTACGAGCAGTACTTC
CASSMERGAGDLSYEQYF
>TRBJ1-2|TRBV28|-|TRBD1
TGTGCCACCACCTCGGGCAGGGGGCTCTTATATAGCTACACCTTC
CATTSGRGLLYSYTF
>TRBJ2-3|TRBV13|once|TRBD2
TGTGCCAGCAGGCCCGGGACTAGCTTTCGCACAGATACGCAGTATTTT
CASRPGTSFRTDTQYF
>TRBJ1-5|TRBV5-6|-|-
TGTGCCAGCAGCTCCCAGGGCAGCGGGCAGCCCCAGCATTTT
CASSSQGSGQPQHF
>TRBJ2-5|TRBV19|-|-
TGTGCCAGTAGCTGGGGGGGCCAAGCGTTAGAGACCCAGTACTTC
CASSWGGQALETQYF
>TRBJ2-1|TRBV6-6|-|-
TGTGCCAGTAGAGGAACCTACAATGAGCAGTTCTTC
CASRGTYNEQFF
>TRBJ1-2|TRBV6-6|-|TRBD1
TGTGCCACCCAAACTTCGGGACAGCCTAACTATGGCTACACCTTC
CATQTSGQPNYGYTF
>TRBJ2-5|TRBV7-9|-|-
TGTGCCAGCACCTCGAGTGTCCAAGAGACCCAGTACTTC
CASTSSVQETQYF
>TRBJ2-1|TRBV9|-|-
TGTGCCAGCAGCCAGGGCATGAATCTCTCCAATGAGCAGTTCTTC
CASSQGMNLSNEQFF
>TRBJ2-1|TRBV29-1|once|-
TGCAGCGTTGGGGGTATAGGGGGATTAGGGCGGTACAATGAGCAGTTCTTC
CSVGGIGGLGRYNEQFF
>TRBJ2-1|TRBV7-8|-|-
TGTGCCAGCAGCCCGCATTTAGCGTCGAGCTCCTACAATGAGCAGTTCTTC
CASSPHLASSSYNEQFF
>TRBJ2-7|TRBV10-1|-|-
TGCGCCAGCAGTTTGTCCGGGGAGTCCTACGAGCAGTACTTC
CASSLSGESYEQYF
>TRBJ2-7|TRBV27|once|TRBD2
TGTGCCAGCAGTGCCGCCGGGACTAGCTACGAGCAGTACTTC
CASSAAGTSYEQYF
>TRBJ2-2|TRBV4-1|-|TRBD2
TGCGCCAGCAGCCCGTATAGCGGGGTAAACACCGGGGAGCTGTTTTTT
CASSPYSGVNTGELFF
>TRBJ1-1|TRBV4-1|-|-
TGCGCCAGCAGCCAAGAGCCGGCCTCGGGGAACACTGAAGCTTTCTTT
CASSQEPASGNTEAFF
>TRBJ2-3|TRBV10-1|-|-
TGCGCCAGCAGCCCAGCGGGCACAGATACGCAGTATTTT
CASSPAGTDTQYF
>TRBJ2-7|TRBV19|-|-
TGTGCCAGTATAGGTCGCGGCGAGCAGTACTTC
CASIGRGEQYF
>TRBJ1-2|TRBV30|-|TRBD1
TGTGCCTGGAGTAGGGGGACAGCCACATTTGGCTACACCTTC
CAWSRGTATFGYTF
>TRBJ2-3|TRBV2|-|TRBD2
TGTGCCAGCAGTGGGCTAGCGGGCACAGATACGCAGTATTTT
CASSGLAGTDTQYF
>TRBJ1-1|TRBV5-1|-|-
TGCGCCAGCAGCTTATCGGGGACTGAAGCTTTCTTT
CASSLSGTEAFF
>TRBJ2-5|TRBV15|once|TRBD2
TGTGCCACCAGCATGCCCCGGGACTACCTGGGCCCCAGTAATAGGCAAGAGACCCAGTACTTC
CATSMPRDYLGPSNRQETQYF
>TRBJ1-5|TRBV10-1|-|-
TGCGCCAGCAGTGAGGGGGGGAGCAATCAGCCCCAGCATTTT
CASSEGGSNQPQHF
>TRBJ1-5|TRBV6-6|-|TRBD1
TGTGCCAGCTCGGGGACAGGGGGCAATCAGCCCCAGCATTTT
CASSGTGGNQPQHF
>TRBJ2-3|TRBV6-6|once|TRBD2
TGTGCCACGGGACTAGCGGGAGGCACAGATACGCAGTATTTT
CATGLAGGTDTQYF
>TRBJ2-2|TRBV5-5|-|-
TGTGCCAGCAGCTTCGAGGGCCCGAACACCGGGGAGCTGTTTTTT
CASSFEGPNTGELFF
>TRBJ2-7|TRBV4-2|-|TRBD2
TGTGCCAGCAGCCAAGATCTGGGAGGGCGTAGCCTTAACTACGAGCAGTACTTC
CASSQDLGGRSLNYEQYF
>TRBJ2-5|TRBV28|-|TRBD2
TGTGCCGTCAACCGGGACTACTCATGGGAGACCCAGTACTTC
CAVNRDYSWETQYF
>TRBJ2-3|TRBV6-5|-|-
TGTGCCAGCAGTTACGCCAGGGTATGGGGCACAGATACGCAGTATTTT
CASSYARVWGTDTQYF
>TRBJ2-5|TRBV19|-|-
TGTGCCAGTAGCGCGGGCTTCAAGACCCAGTACTTC
CASSAGFKTQYF
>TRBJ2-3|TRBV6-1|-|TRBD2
TGTGCCAGCAGTGAAGTGGAAGCGGGAGTCAGCACAGATACGCAGTATTTT
CASSEVEAGVSTDTQYF
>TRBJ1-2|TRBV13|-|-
TGTGCCAGCAGCTTATCCCTAGCCTACTATGGCTACACCTTC
CASSLSLAYYGYTF
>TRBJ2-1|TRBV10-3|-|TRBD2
TGTGCCATCAGTGAGTCTCTGCGGGAGGGCCTGAATGAGCAGTTCTTC
CAISESLREGLNEQFF
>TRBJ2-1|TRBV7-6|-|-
TGTGCCAGCAGCTTAAGTGTTCAGCTATATGAACAGATCCATGAGCAGTTCTTC
CASSLSVQLYEQIHEQFF
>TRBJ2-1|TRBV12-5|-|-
TGTGCTAGTGGTTCAAGGACTGGGAGCTCCTACAATGAGCAGTTCTTC
CASGSRTGSSYNEQFF